This T cell receptor (beta chain) is from a study of cytomegalovirus exposure and HLA in healthy donors. As for the study in general: The roughly 700 first-cohort repertoires and the 100 to 150 validation repertoires shared the same platform, a later analysis reported. General study results and limits: A list of 150 to 200 TCR beta chains associated with cytomegalovirus was given.

The junction had 5 bases not matched to a gene; V was cut back by 2 bases and J by 4 bases. This CDR3 is 14 amino acids long. Per germline, CDR1 MNHNY and CDR2 SVGAGI (reference sequence). This clone was detected only a few times. The target antigen is unknown. The protocol was immunoSEQ multiplex PCR, while the TCRdb copy is restricted to in-frame clones and leaves out a portion. Of about 160,000 clones in the sample, less than 90% are singletons; the top ten hold about 2.2%. The source material was PBMCs. The source is a woman between 18 and 29 years old in good health and CMV-seronegative. J is TRBJ2-7 and V is TRBV6-6; 7 nucleotides agree with TRBD1. CDR3 amino acids: CASSYQGVGYEQYF. The CDR3 bases are TGTGCCAGCAGTTACCAGGGGGTCGGATACGAGCAGTACTTC.